The 24 T cell receptor beta chains below come from one sample, sequenced in a study of T cells in Graves' hyperthyroidism and ophthalmopathy. Regions amplified from RNA transcripts were the TCR beta CDR3 regions. RT-PCR in the first round (using the HTBI primer set) targeted the TCR CDR3. Via MiXCR, TCRdb re-called the multiplex PCR reads, giving one row per CDR3 protein. The sample holds approximately 600,000 distinct CDR3 sequences, around 20% seen once. The sample comprised blood. The origin of the receptors is a man aged 25-45 years with Graves' ophthalmopathy.

Comment on this clonotype: Just one base apart from a much larger clone, this may be a read error. The CDR3 spells CASSPAGFTDTQYF. CDR3 DNA: TGTGCCAGCAGTCCAGCGGGATTCACAGATACGCAGTATTTT. The chain joins TRBV11-2 to TRBJ2-3, with 7 bases identical to TRBD2. The CDR3 is 14 residues long. CDR1 and CDR2 (germline): SGHAT, FQNNGV. After removal of 6 bases from V and 2 bases from J, the junction contained 5 bases not matched to a gene.

This clonotype appeared many times. The chain employs TRBV2 and TRBJ2-1; 11 bases fit TRBD1. V gave up 6 bases and J gave up 8 bases; unmatched junction bases: 9. Germline values: CDR1 SNHLY, CDR2 FYNNEI. This CDR3 comprises 15 residues. This chain's CDR3 is CASSFRDRGIDEQFF. DNA of the CDR3: TGTGCCAGCAGCTTCCGGGACAGGGGGATCGATGAGCAGTTCTTC.

The chain couples TRBV7-9 to TRBJ2-1; 7 bases are a match to TRBD2. The CDR3 is made up of 16 amino acids. Germline V gene sequence: CDR1 SEHNR, CDR2 FQNEAQ (reference sequence). Losses at the gene ends were 1 base for V and 7 bases for J; bases not matched to a gene: 10. As DNA, the CDR3 is TGTGCCAGCAGCTTAGTCCGGGGGAGGGCCGGGAATGAGCAGTTCTTC. Amino acid sequence: CASSLVRGRAGNEQFF.

J is TRBJ1-1 and V is TRBV14; 7 nucleotides match TRBD1. Germline V gene lookup returns CDR1 SGHDN and CDR2 FVKESK. V shed 2 bases, J shed 3 bases, and the junction held 9 bases outside the gene matches. The CDR3 sequence is 16 residues long. DNA of the CDR3: TGTGCCAGCAGCCAAATTACGGGACAGAGATACACTGAAGCTTTCTTT. This codes for CASSQITGQRYTEAFF.

This rearrangement joins TRBV20-1 to TRBJ1-1, with TRBD1 as a possible D gene (5 bases). Germline V lookup: CDR1 DFQATT, CDR2 SNEGSKA (reference sequence). Trimming removed 6 bases from V and 5 bases from J, with 19 bases in between. The CDR3 is 14 residues long. The CDR3 is CSALRGGTGTEAFF. DNA for the CDR3: TGCAGTGCCCTACGGGGGGGGACGGGAACTGAAGCTTTCTTT.

The chain carries TRBV29-1 and TRBJ1-4; D may be TRBD1 (6 bases). The CDR3 has 14 residues. Looked up from germline, CDR1 is SQVTM and CDR2 is ANQGSEA. V was cut by 6 bases and J by 8 bases, with 19 bases left in between. The CDR3 sequence: CSVLGWAGEEKLFF. The CDR3 DNA is TGCAGCGTCCTCGGTTGGGCAGGGGAGGAAAAACTGTTTTTT.

The V and J genes are TRBV25-1 and TRBJ2-2, with 9 bases lining up with TRBD1. Per the germline V gene, CDR1 is MGHDK and CDR2 is SYGVNS. V was pared by 8 bases and J by 1 base, with 2 bases of the junction left unmatched. The CDR3 is 14 residues long. The CDR3 protein is CASLGQGNTGELFF. CDR3 bases: TGTGCCAGCCTGGGACAGGGGAACACCGGGGAGCTGTTTTTT.

This clonotype was seen ten or more times. V gene TRBV5-1 combines with J gene TRBJ1-1; 10 positions agree with TRBD1. This CDR3 contains 16 residues. Germline V gene lookup returns CDR1 SGHRS and CDR2 YFSETQ. Germline trimming cut 3 bases from V and 5 bases from J; bases unmatched to any gene: 10. CDR3 nucleotide sequence: TGCGCCAGCAGCTACCTCCGGGACAGGGGAAGTACTGAAGCTTTCTTT. It is translated as CASSYLRDRGSTEAFF.

This clonotype appeared a few times. The chain is built from TRBV7-9 and TRBJ1-4; D is undetermined. The germline V and J ends were trimmed by 2 bases and 0 bases, with 4 bases remaining between them. CDR1 SEHNR and CDR2 FQNEAQ come from the germline V gene (reference sequence). The CDR3 is 14 residues long. As DNA, the CDR3 is TGTGCCAGCAGCTTACGGTCAACTAATGAAAAACTGTTTTTT. Translating it yields CASSLRSTNEKLFF.

This clonotype was detected ten times or more. J is TRBJ1-1 and V is TRBV28; D gene unclear. This CDR3 has 13 amino acids. The germline V gene encodes CDR1 MDHEN and CDR2 SYDVKM. V gave up 6 bases and J gave up 4 bases, with 12 bases separating them. The CDR3 coding sequence is TGTGCCAGCAGCGACCTGGGAGCCACTGAAGCTTTCTTT. Its protein is CASSDLGATEAFF.

The gene calls are TRBV5-6 and TRBJ1-1, with TRBD1 matching over 12 bases. In germline, CDR1 is SGHDT, CDR2 YYEEEE. V lost 3 bases to trimming and J lost 0 bases; unmatched junction nucleotides: 3. The CDR3 contains 16 residues. CDR3 protein: CASSWGTGGMNTEAFF. Here the CDR3 DNA reads TGTGCCAGCAGCTGGGGGACAGGGGGCATGAACACTGAAGCTTTCTTT.

This clonotype was found a few times. The genes are TRBV2 and TRBJ2-3, with 9 bases aligning to TRBD1. The CDR3 is made up of 14 amino acids. Germline V lookup: CDR1 SNHLY, CDR2 FYNNEI. V was pared by 6 bases and J by 3 bases, with 4 bases of the junction left unmatched. The CDR3, as DNA: TGTGCCAGCAGCCGGGACAGGGTAACAGATACGCAGTATTTT. It is translated as CASSRDRVTDTQYF.

This chain joins TRBV5-1 and TRBJ2-1; TRBD2 is a possible D gene (5 bases). V lost 3 bases, J lost 8 bases, and 9 bases lay in between. Germline lookup yields CDR1 SGHRS and CDR2 YFSETQ. This CDR3 has 12 amino acids. CDR3: CASSWERDEQFF. CDR3 nucleotides: TGCGCCAGCAGCTGGGAGAGGGATGAGCAGTTCTTC.

This clonotype has more than one count but fewer than ten. The chain joins TRBV20-1 to TRBJ2-2; 14 nucleotides agree with TRBD2. Germline loops: CDR1 DFQATT, CDR2 SNEGSKA (reference sequence). Trimming at V came to 4 bases and at J to 6 bases, leaving 7 bases not matched to a gene. CDR3 length: 16 amino acids. CDR3 amino acids: CSAKAGTSGSPGELFF. Here the CDR3 DNA reads TGCAGTGCTAAAGCCGGGACTAGCGGGAGTCCCGGGGAGCTGTTTTTT.

This clonotype appeared many times. V and J are TRBV30 and TRBJ2-5; a possible D gene is TRBD2 (5 bases). Germline CDR1 GTSNPN, CDR2 SVGIG (reference sequence). Trimming pared 0 bases from V and 0 bases from J, leaving 14 bases between. The CDR3 totals 16 residues. CDR3 bases: TGTGCCTGGAGTGTAACGAGGGAGTGGTACCAAGAGACCCAGTACTTC. Its protein is CAWSVTREWYQETQYF.

The V and J genes are TRBV12-3 or TRBV12-4 and TRBJ2-7; D may be TRBD1 (6 bases). The V end was cut by 1 base, the J end by 6 bases, with 13 bases between. CDR3 length: 14 residues. The CDR3 protein is CASSLGGGLSEQYF. In DNA form, the CDR3 reads TGTGCCAGCAGTTTAGGAGGGGGATTATCCGAGCAGTACTTC.

The chain combines TRBV19 with TRBJ1-2, with TRBD1 matching over 7 bases. The trim removed 5 bases at V and 4 bases at J, leaving 16 bases unmatched. This CDR3 region has 17 residues. Germline assignment: CDR1 LNHDA and CDR2 SQIVND (reference sequence). The CDR3 loop reads CASSPPGDRLYRYGYTF. CDR3 DNA sequence: TGTGCCAGTAGTCCCCCCGGGGACAGACTATACCGCTATGGCTACACCTTC.

Many counts were recorded for this clonotype. The rearrangement joins TRBV6-2 or TRBV6-3 to TRBJ1-1; D call uncertain. Germline CDR1 is MNHEY and CDR2 is SVGEGT. V was trimmed by 5 bases and J by 6 bases, leaving 13 bases between them. CDR3 length equals 13 residues. In DNA, the CDR3 is TGTGCCAGCAGTGTCAAGGGTGTAGCTGAAGCTTTCTTT. Protein sequence: CASSVKGVAEAFF.

The rearrangement joins TRBV4-1 to TRBJ2-7; D is tentatively TRBD1 or TRBD2 (5 bases each). Trimming took 0 bases from V and 4 from J, leaving 13 bases between them. The CDR3 length is 15 residues. Germline loops: CDR1 MGHRA, CDR2 YSYEKL. The CDR3 nucleotides are TGCGCCAGCAGCCAAGAGTCGGGACCACCATACGAGCAGTACTTC. This gives the protein CASSQESGPPYEQYF.

This clonotype was seen a handful of times. This rearrangement joins TRBV28 to TRBJ1-2; D is unclear. Germline CDR1 MDHEN, CDR2 SYDVKM. Trimming cost V 7 bases and J 2 bases, with 11 bases left between them. The CDR3 covers 13 residues. The CDR3 sequence: CASTREGNYGYTF. CDR3 nucleotide sequence: TGTGCCAGCACGAGGGAGGGAAACTATGGCTACACCTTC.

V is TRBV12-3 or TRBV12-4 and J is TRBJ2-7; TRBD1 agrees at 9 bases. J gave up 2 bases and V 5 bases, and 4 bases lay outside the gene matches. The CDR3 length is 14 residues. CDR3 sequence (DNA): TGTGCCAGCAGTGACAGGGGGTATCCCTACGAGCAGTACTTC. It is translated as CASSDRGYPYEQYF.

Concerning this clonotype: Just one base apart from a much larger clone, this may be a read error. This chain connects TRBV27 to TRBJ2-7, with TRBD2 matching over 13 bases. The CDR3 consists of 14 residues. Germline-derived CDR1 and CDR2 are MNHEY and SMNVEV (reference sequence). Trimming at V came to 4 bases and at J to 5 bases, leaving 2 bases not matched to a gene. The CDR3: CASSWTSGSHEQYF. The CDR3 DNA reads as TGTGCCAGCAGTTGGACTAGCGGGAGCCACGAGCAGTACTTC.

This clonotype was recorded at least ten times. This chain links TRBV2 with TRBJ2-2; TRBD2 matches at 15 bases. The CDR3 is made up of 16 amino acids. Trimming at V came to 7 bases and at J to 7 bases, leaving 7 bases not matched to a gene. CDR1 and CDR2 (germline): SNHLY, FYNNEI. CDR3: CASKVGLAGGGGELFF. The CDR3 bases are TGTGCCAGCAAAGTGGGACTAGCGGGAGGTGGCGGGGAGCTGTTTTTT.

This sequence joins TRBV14 and TRBJ2-3; D may be TRBD2 (6 bases). CDR3 length: 16 residues. CDR1 SGHDN and CDR2 FVKESK come from the germline V gene. Between the trimmed V and J ends, which lost 1 base and 0 bases, there was a span of 11 bases. DNA of the CDR3: TGTGCCAGCAGCCAAGTATCCGGGAGTAGCACAGATACGCAGTATTTT. Protein product: CASSQVSGSSTDTQYF.